Listed below are T cell receptor beta chains from one sample, sequenced in a study of beta chain features in type 1 diabetes. Sequencing used immunoSEQ multiplex PCR; TCRdb keeps in-frame clones, though not all of them. This sample has 150,000 or so clones; approximately 9.8% occur once, and the top ten carry 0.65%. The sequencing sample was made of central memory CD4+ T cells from blood. All receptors come from a woman aged 40 to 50 in good health. Both conserved end residues are part of each CDR3. D genes are given only for firm matches. For some rows the clone size is stated as once, few or many, or as a class when expanded; others skip it.

d_gene	v_gene	j_gene	abundance	CDR3aa	CDR3nt
NA	TRBV7-2	TRBJ2-7	NA	CASSLGFVEQYF	TGTGCCAGCAGCTTAGGTTTCGTTGAGCAGTACTTC
NA	TRBV6-5	TRBJ1-5	NA	CASRRDSNQPQHF	TGTGCCAGCAGGCGGGATAGCAATCAGCCCCAGCATTTT
NA	TRBV10-3	TRBJ1-6	medium-sized	CAIRKGEALDNSPLHF	TGTGCCATCCGTAAAGGGGAGGCCCTAGATAATTCACCCCTCCACTTT
NA	TRBV5-1	TRBJ1-2	few	CASSPVQVAYGYTF	TGCGCCAGCAGCCCGGTCCAGGTCGCGTATGGCTACACCTTC
NA	TRBV5-4	TRBJ2-3	many	CASSLLTGTSTDTQYF	TGTGCCAGCAGCTTATTAACCGGGACTAGCACAGATACGCAGTATTTT
NA	TRBV2	TRBJ1-1	NA	CASGGIQRPTEAFF	TGTGCCAGCGGGGGGATCCAACGGCCCACTGAAGCTTTCTTT
NA	TRBV27	TRBJ1-6	few	CASSVSSYNSPLHF	TGTGCCAGCAGTGTCAGCTCCTATAATTCACCCCTCCACTTT
TRBD1	TRBV5-1	TRBJ1-5	few	CASSLGQGQPQHF	TGCGCCAGCAGCTTGGGACAGGGCCAGCCCCAGCATTTT
TRBD1	TRBV11-2	TRBJ1-1	few	CASSSDRRTEAFF	TGTGCCAGCAGCTCGGACAGGCGAACTGAAGCTTTCTTT
NA	TRBV7-9	TRBJ2-3	NA	CASSLGTGPTDTQYF	TGTGCCAGCAGCTTAGGAACAGGACCCACAGATACGCAGTATTTT
NA	TRBV11-2	TRBJ2-1	NA	CASSLRIGLYNEQFF	TGTGCCAGCAGCTTAAGAATAGGACTGTACAATGAGCAGTTCTTC
NA	TRBV29-1	TRBJ2-3	few	CSVKGNADTQYF	TGCAGCGTTAAGGGGAATGCAGATACGCAGTATTTT
NA	TRBV10-3	TRBJ1-4	few	CAISELETNEKLFF	TGTGCCATCAGTGAATTAGAGACTAATGAAAAACTGTTTTTT
TRBD1	TRBV4-3	TRBJ1-1	NA	CASSRTGTNTEAFF	TGCGCCAGCAGCCGGACAGGCACGAACACTGAAGCTTTCTTT
TRBD1	TRBV7-7	TRBJ1-6	NA	CASSCRALGTDTHNSPLHF	TGTGCCAGCAGCTGCCGGGCCCTTGGGACAGACACCCATAATTCACCCCTCCACTTT
NA	TRBV5-5	TRBJ2-5	few	CASSLEGGRETQYF	TGTGCCAGCAGCTTGGAAGGCGGTCGGGAGACCCAGTACTTC
TRBD1	TRBV11-2	TRBJ2-5	many	CASSPRTGDGETQYF	TGTGCCAGCAGCCCCCGGACAGGGGATGGGGAGACCCAGTACTTC
TRBD1	TRBV6-5	TRBJ1-6	few	CASSAGTGKASPLHF	TGTGCCAGCAGTGCCGGGACAGGGAAGGCATCACCCCTCCACTTT
TRBD2	TRBV6-1	TRBJ2-7	NA	CASSGEGRSSYEQYF	TGTGCCAGCAGTGGGGAGGGTAGAAGCTCCTACGAGCAGTACTTC
TRBD1	TRBV7-2	TRBJ2-7	few	CASSLESGGPHEQYF	TGTGCCAGCAGCTTAGAGTCAGGGGGCCCCCACGAGCAGTACTTC